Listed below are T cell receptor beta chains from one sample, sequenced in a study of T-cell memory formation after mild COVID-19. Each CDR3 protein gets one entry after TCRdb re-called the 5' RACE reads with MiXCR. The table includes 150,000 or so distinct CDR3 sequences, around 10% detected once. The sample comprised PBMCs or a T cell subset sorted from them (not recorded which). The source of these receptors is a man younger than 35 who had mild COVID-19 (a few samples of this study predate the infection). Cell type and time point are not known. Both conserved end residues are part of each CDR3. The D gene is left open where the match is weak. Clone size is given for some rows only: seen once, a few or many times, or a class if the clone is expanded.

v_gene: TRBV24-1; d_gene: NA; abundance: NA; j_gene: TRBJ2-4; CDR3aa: CATPCGGPKNIQYF; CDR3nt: TGTGCCACCCCGTGCGGAGGGCCGAAAAACATTCAGTACTTC
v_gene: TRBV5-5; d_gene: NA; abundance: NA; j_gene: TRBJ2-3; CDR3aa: CASSFPGTHTDTQYF; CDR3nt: TGTGCCAGCAGCTTCCCCGGGACTCACACAGATACGCAGTATTTT
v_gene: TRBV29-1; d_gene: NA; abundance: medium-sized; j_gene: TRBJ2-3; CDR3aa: CSVSRGRGTDTQYF; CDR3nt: TGCAGCGTTTCAAGGGGGAGGGGCACAGATACGCAGTATTTT
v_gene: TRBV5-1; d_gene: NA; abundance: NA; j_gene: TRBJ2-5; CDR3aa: CASSGGRVQETQYF; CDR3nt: TGCGCCAGCAGCGGGGGCAGGGTCCAAGAGACCCAGTACTTC
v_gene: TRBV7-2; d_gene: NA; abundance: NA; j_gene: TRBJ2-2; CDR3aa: CASSLVSGNTGELFF; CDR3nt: TGTGCCAGCAGCTTAGTATCGGGAAACACCGGGGAGCTGTTTTTT
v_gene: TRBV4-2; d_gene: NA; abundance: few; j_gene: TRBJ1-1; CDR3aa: CASSQDSRGSTEAFF; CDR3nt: TGTGCCAGCAGCCAAGACTCTCGAGGTAGCACTGAAGCTTTCTTT
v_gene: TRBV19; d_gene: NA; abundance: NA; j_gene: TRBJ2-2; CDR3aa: CASSAGHAGELFF; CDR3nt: TGTGCCAGTAGTGCCGGACACGCCGGGGAGCTGTTTTTT
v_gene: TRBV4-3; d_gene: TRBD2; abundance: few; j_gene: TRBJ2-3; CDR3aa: CASSQSLLTGGRDTQYF; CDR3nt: TGCGCCAGCAGCCAGTCACTCCTGACGGGGGGGAGGGATACGCAGTATTTT
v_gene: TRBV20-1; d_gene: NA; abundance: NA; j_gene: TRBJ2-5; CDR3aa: CSALLQGSYQETQYF; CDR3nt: TGCAGTGCCCTACTTCAGGGCTCCTACCAAGAGACCCAGTACTTC
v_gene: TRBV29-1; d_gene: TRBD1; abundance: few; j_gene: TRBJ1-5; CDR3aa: CSVLVKGAENQPQHF; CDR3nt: TGCAGCGTCCTCGTTAAGGGGGCGGAAAATCAGCCCCAGCATTTT
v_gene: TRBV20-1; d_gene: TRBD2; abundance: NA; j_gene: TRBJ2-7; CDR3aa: CSARDPGGRNEQYF; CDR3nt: TGCAGTGCTAGAGATCCGGGGGGAAGGAACGAGCAGTACTTC
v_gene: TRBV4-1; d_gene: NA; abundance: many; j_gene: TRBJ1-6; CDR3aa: CASSQGPRGPSPLHF; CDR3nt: TGCGCCAGCAGCCAAGGGCCTCGGGGTCCTTCACCCCTCCACTTT
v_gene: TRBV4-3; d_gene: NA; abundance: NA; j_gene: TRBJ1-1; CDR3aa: CASRPGRVNTEAFF; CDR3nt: TGCGCCAGCAGACCTGGCAGAGTAAACACTGAAGCTTTCTTT
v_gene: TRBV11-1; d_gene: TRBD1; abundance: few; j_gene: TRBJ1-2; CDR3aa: CASTHYGTVSASEF; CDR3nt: TGTGCCAGCACCCACTACGGGACAGTATCCGCCAGCGAGTTC
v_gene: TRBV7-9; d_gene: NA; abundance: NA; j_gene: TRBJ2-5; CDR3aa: CASSLRALQETQYF; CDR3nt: TGTGCCAGCAGCCTCAGGGCTCTCCAAGAGACCCAGTACTTC
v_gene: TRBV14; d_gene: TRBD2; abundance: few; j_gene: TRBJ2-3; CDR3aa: CASSRLAGGRSADTQYF; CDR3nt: TGTGCCAGCAGCCGACTAGCGGGGGGGCGGAGCGCAGATACGCAGTATTTT
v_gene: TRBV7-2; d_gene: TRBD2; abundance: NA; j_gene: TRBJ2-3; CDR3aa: CASSPTTSDPDTQYF; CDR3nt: TGTGCCAGCAGCCCTACGACTAGCGATCCAGATACGCAGTATTTT
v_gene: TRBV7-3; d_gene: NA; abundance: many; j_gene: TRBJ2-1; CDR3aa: CASSLGAGSYNEQFF; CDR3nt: TGTGCCAGCAGCTTGGGGGCGGGGTCCTACAATGAGCAGTTCTTC
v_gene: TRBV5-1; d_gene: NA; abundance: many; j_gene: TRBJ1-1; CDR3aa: CASSRIGVGRMNTEAFF; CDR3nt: TGCGCCAGCAGTCGAATTGGTGTGGGCAGGATGAACACTGAAGCTTTCTTT
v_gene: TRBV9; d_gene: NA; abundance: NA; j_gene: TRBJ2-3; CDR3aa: CASSVGASPGTDTQYF; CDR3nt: TGTGCCAGCAGCGTAGGTGCGTCTCCCGGCACAGATACGCAGTATTTT
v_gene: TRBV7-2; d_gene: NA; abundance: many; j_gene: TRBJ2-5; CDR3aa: CASTVGLWETQYF; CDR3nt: TGTGCCAGCACCGTCGGACTGTGGGAGACCCAGTACTTC
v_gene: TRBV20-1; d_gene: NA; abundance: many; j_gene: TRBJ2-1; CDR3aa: CSAARDEQFF; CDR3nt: TGCAGTGCCGCGAGAGATGAGCAGTTCTTC
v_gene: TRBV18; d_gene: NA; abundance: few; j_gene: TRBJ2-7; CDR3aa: CASSPQGPPLLYEQYF; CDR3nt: TGTGCCAGCTCACCACAGGGGCCCCCTCTACTCTACGAGCAGTACTTC
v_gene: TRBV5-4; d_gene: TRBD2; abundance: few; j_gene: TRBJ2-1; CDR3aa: CASSLGLADYNEQFF; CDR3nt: TGTGCCAGCAGCTTGGGGCTAGCGGACTACAATGAGCAGTTCTTC
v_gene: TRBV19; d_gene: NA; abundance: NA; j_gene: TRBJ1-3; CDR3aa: CASRTIALSGNTIYF; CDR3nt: TGTGCCAGTAGGACAATTGCGCTCTCTGGAAACACCATATATTTT
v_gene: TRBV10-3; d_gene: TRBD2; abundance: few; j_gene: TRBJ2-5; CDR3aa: CAISGRERGYQETQYF; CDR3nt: TGTGCCATCAGTGGAAGGGAGCGGGGGTACCAAGAGACCCAGTACTTC
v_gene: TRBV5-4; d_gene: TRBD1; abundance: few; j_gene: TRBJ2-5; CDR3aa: CASSLDADRVTSAQYF; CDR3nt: TGTGCCAGCAGCTTGGATGCCGACAGGGTAACGTCGGCCCAGTACTTC
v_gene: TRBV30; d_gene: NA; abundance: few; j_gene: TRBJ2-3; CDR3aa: CAWSVARAFTDTQYF; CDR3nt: TGTGCCTGGAGTGTAGCCAGGGCCTTCACAGATACGCAGTATTTT
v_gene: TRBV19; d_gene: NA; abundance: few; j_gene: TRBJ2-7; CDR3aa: CASSNGGYYEQYF; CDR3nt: TGTGCCAGTAGTAACGGGGGTTACTACGAGCAGTACTTC
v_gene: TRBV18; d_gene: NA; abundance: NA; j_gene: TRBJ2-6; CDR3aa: CASSPKGTSGANVLTF; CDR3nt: TGTGCCAGCTCACCGAAGGGAACGTCTGGGGCCAACGTCCTGACTTTC
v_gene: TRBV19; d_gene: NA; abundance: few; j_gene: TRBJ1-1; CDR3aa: CASSMGAVSRYEAFF; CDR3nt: TGTGCCAGTAGTATGGGGGCGGTGTCCAGATATGAAGCTTTCTTT
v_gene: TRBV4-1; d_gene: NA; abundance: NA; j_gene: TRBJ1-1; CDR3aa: CASSQEGTPNTEAFF; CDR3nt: TGCGCCAGCAGCCAAGAAGGGACACCAAACACTGAAGCTTTCTTT
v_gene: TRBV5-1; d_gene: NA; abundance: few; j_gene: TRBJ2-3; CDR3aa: CASSLGQEADTQYF; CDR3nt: TGCGCCAGCAGCTTGGGTCAGGAAGCAGATACGCAGTATTTT
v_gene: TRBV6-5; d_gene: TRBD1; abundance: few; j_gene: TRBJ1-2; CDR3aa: CASSHMKTGGAYYGYTF; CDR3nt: TGTGCCAGCAGTCACATGAAGACAGGGGGCGCCTATTATGGCTACACCTTC
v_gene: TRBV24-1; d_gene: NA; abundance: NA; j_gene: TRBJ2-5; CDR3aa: CATSDLRGLAETQYF; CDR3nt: TGTGCCACCAGTGATTTGCGGGGGCTAGCGGAGACCCAGTACTTC
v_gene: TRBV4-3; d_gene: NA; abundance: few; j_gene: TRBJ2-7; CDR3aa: CASSQEGTYSYEQYF; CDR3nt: TGCGCCAGCAGCCAAGAGGGGACTTACTCTTACGAGCAGTACTTC
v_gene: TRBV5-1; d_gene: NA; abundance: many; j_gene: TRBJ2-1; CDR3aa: CASSNPLGISYNEQFF; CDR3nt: TGCGCCAGCAGTAACCCCTTAGGGATCTCCTACAATGAGCAGTTCTTC
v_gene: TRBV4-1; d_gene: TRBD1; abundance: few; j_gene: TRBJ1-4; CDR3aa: CASSQPTGGSTNEKLFF; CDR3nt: TGCGCCAGCAGCCAACCGACAGGGGGATCCACTAATGAAAAACTGTTTTTT
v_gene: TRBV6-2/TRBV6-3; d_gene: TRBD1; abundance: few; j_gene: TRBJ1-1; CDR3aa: CASSYRGRGYVTEAFF; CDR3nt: TGTGCCAGCAGTTATCGGGGCAGGGGGTACGTCACTGAAGCTTTCTTT
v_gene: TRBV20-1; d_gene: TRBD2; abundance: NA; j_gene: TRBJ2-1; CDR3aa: CSAPSESGGTYNEQFF; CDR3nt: TGCAGTGCCCCGAGTGAAAGCGGGGGTACGTACAATGAGCAGTTCTTC
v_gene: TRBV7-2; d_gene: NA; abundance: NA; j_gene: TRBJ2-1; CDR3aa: CASASVGVHNEQFF; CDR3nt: TGTGCCAGCGCCTCTGTCGGGGTACACAATGAGCAGTTCTTC
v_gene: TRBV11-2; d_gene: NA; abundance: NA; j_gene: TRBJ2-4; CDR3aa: CASSTGALAKNIQYF; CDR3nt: TGTGCCAGCAGCACCGGGGCCCTAGCCAAAAACATTCAGTACTTC
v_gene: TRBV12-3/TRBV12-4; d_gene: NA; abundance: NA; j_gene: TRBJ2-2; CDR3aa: CASRAGTLTGELFF; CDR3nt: TGTGCCAGCAGGGCCGGGACTCTAACCGGGGAGCTGTTTTTT
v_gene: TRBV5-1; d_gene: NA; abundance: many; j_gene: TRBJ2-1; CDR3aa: CASSYRESSYNEQFF; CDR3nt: TGCGCCAGCAGCTACAGGGAGAGCTCCTACAATGAGCAGTTCTTC